Presented here are 13 T cell receptor beta chains from one specimen sequenced in a study of blood T cell repertoires in COVID-19. Sequencing used immunoSEQ multiplex PCR; TCRdb keeps in-frame clones, though not all of them. The repertoire consists of tens of thousands of clones, with 91% occurring once and the leading ten covering roughly 8.6%. Sequencing input: peripheral blood. The receptors were gathered from a human donor in a cohort sampled during active COVID-19.

Points on this clone: Other DNA sequences within the sample encode an identical CDR3. The chain joins TRBV3-1 (or the pseudogene TRBV3-2) to TRBJ1-1, with D possibly being TRBD1 (5 bases). V dropped 6 bases and J dropped 1 base, with 9 bases sitting between them. The CDR3 extends over 13 amino acids. The V gene's germline CDR1 is LGHDT and CDR2 YNNKEL (reference sequence). This chain's CDR3 is CASSTQGNTEAFF. DNA of the CDR3: TGTGCCAGCAGTACTCAGGGGAACACTGAAGCTTTCTTT.

The chain joins TRBV7-9 to TRBJ2-2; 8 positions match TRBD2. There are 16 residues in the CDR3. Germline-derived CDR1 and CDR2 are SEHNR and FQNEAQ (reference sequence). V shed 2 bases and J 6 bases; nucleotides not matched to a gene: 8. The CDR3 region is CASSLIQSGGPGELFF. CDR3 nucleotides: TGTGCCAGCAGCTTAATTCAAAGCGGGGGCCCCGGGGAGCTGTTTTTT.

The chain is built from TRBV9 and TRBJ2-3; 9 nucleotides align to TRBD2. Germline loops: CDR1 SGDLS, CDR2 YYNGEE. This CDR3 contains 18 residues. The V gene end was trimmed by 3 bases and the J gene end by 9 bases; junction bases not matched to a gene: 20. The CDR3 reads CASSGGHGTSPGRYTQYF. DNA for the CDR3: TGTGCCAGCAGCGGAGGCCACGGGACTAGCCCAGGCAGATACACGCAGTATTTT.

The V gene is TRBV10-3, the J gene TRBJ2-7; 10 bases match TRBD2. This CDR3 is 15 amino acids long. CDR1 ENHRY and CDR2 SYGVKD come from the germline V gene. J gave up 4 bases and V 5 bases, and 8 bases lay outside the gene matches. CDR3 protein: CAISSGGAGEYEQYF. The CDR3 DNA sequence: TGTGCCATCAGTAGCGGGGGGGCCGGTGAGTACGAGCAGTACTTC.

This chain joins TRBV5-1 and TRBJ2-7; 8 bases map to TRBD2. Germline V gene sequence: CDR1 SGHRS, CDR2 YFSETQ. The CDR3 consists of 16 residues. V lost 3 bases and J lost 7; bases outside the gene matches: 15. The CDR3 loop reads CASSYPGRGGSREQYF. CDR3 nucleotides: TGCGCCAGCAGCTACCCCGGCCGGGGGGGGTCGCGGGAGCAGTACTTC.

J is TRBJ1-5 and V is TRBV6-2 or TRBV6-3, with TRBD1 matching 9 bases. Germline-derived CDR1 and CDR2 are MNHEY and SVGEGT. The CDR3 length is 11 residues. Unmatched junction bases numbered 1, after V lost 4 bases and J lost 12 bases. CDR3 DNA sequence: TGTGCCAGCAGTTCGGACAGGGGCCAGCATTTT. This sequence encodes CASSSDRGQHF.

The chain employs TRBV10-3 and TRBJ1-6; 7 bases are a match to TRBD1. Germline V CDR1 and CDR2: ENHRY, SYGVKD. The V and J ends lost 6 bases and 7 bases, in that order; junction bases with no gene match: 6. The CDR3 is made up of 14 amino acids. CDR3 residues: CAISPRGTNSPLHF. The CDR3 DNA follows: TGTGCCATCAGCCCCAGGGGGACGAATTCACCCCTCCACTTT.

V and J are TRBV21-1 and TRBJ2-1; the table's TRBD1 call for D was not verified on the DNA. TRBV21-1 is assigned pseudogene status. The CDR3 has 14 amino acids. The CDR3 protein is CASSKGWHYNEQFF. In DNA, the CDR3 is TGTGCCAGCAGCAAAGGGTGGCATTACAATGAGCAGTTCTTC.

The chain employs TRBV27 and TRBJ1-2; D might be TRBD1 (6 bases). V shed 10 bases and J shed 2 bases, with 17 bases lying between them. Germline V gene sequence: CDR1 MNHEY, CDR2 SMNVEV (reference sequence). CDR3 length: 14 residues. The CDR3, as DNA: TGTGCCACCTCCGTGGGACACCTAAACTATGGCTACACCTTC. Residues: CATSVGHLNYGYTF.

This clone occurred once. The chain combines TRBV3-1 (or the pseudogene TRBV3-2) with TRBJ2-2, with D perhaps TRBD2 (9 bases). The CDR3 runs 16 residues. V shed 4 bases and J shed 4 bases, with 16 bases lying between them. CDR1 and CDR2 from the germline V gene are LGHDT and YNNKEL (reference sequence). CDR3 protein: CASSPLAGQATGELFF. CDR3 sequence (DNA): TGTGCCAGCAGCCCCCTAGCGGGACAGGCCACCGGGGAGCTGTTTTTT.

Note on this clone: At one boundary the junction diverges from the germline segment, which might be a read error. This sequence joins TRBV6-4 and TRBJ1-6; 7 nucleotides agree with TRBD1. Looked up from germline, CDR1 is MRHNA and CDR2 is SNTAGT. The CDR3 consists of 15 residues. The CDR3 reads CASSDFRGSGSPLHF. The CDR3 DNA sequence: TGTGCCAGCAGCGACTTCAGGGGGAGCGGGTCACCCCTCCACTTT.

The count of this clone is one. The chain couples TRBV9 to TRBJ1-4; D ambiguous. CDR3 length: 15 residues. Trimming took 4 bases from V and 7 from J, leaving 17 bases between them. Germline lookup yields CDR1 SGDLS and CDR2 YYNGEE. As DNA, the CDR3 is TGTGCCAGCAGCCCGAACCAGAGGGCCACTGAAAAACTGTTTTTT. It codes for CASSPNQRATEKLFF. The full variable domain, completed using reference TRBV9 and TRBJ1-4, is DSGVTQTPKHLITATGQRVTLRCSPRSGDLSVYWYQQSLDQGLQFLIQYYNGEERAKGNILERFSAQQFPDLHSELNLSSLELGDSALYFCASSPNQRATEKLFFGSGTQLSVL.

This rearrangement joins TRBV30 to TRBJ2-1, with TRBD1 matching over 8 bases. CDR3 length equals 15 residues. V was clipped by 2 bases and J by 1 base; unmatched bases: 4. Germline loops: CDR1 GTSNPN, CDR2 SVGIG (reference sequence). CDR3 region: CAWSSGGASYNEQFF. The CDR3 DNA sequence: TGTGCCTGGAGTTCAGGGGGCGCGTCCTACAATGAGCAGTTCTTC. Together with reference TRBV30 and TRBJ2-1, the CDR3 gives the full variable domain: SQTIHQWPATLVQPVGSPLSLECTVEGTSNPNLYWYRQAAGRGLQLLFYSVGIGQISSEVPQNLSASRPQDRQFILSSKKLLLSDSGFYLCAWSSGGASYNEQFFGPGTRLTVL.